This is a list of T cell receptor beta chains from one sample in a study of human T cells and chemical hapten exposure. TCRdb itself ran the RACE reads through MiXCR, one entry per CDR3 protein. The sample lists 65,000 to 80,000 distinct CDR3 sequences; over 8.5% were seen once. The sequencing sample was made of whole blood. These receptors all come from a male donor in good health. Some clones in this sample may be carry-over from other donors' samples. Each CDR3 is given with its conserved first and last residue. D genes are given only for firm matches. The size field is filled for only some rows; it gives once, few, many or a size class.

TGTGCCAGCAGCCAAGATAGGCTTGAAGCTTTCTTT | CASSQDRLEAFF | few | 12 | TRBJ1-1 | NA | TRBV3-1
TGTGCCAGCAGTCCTGACAGGACGCAAGAGACCCAGTACTTC | CASSPDRTQETQYF | NA | 14 | TRBJ2-5 | NA | TRBV12-3/TRBV12-4
TGTGCCAGCAGTTACTCGGGGAGAAGCGGCACCGGGGAGCTGTTTTTT | CASSYSGRSGTGELFF | NA | 16 | TRBJ2-2 | NA | TRBV6-5
TGTGCCAGCAGCTTACAGCAGGGCGCCGCTTTCTTT | CASSLQQGAAFF | few | 12 | TRBJ1-1 | NA | TRBV7-9
TGTGCCAGCAGCTTAGAACGGGTCGAGACCCAGTACTTC | CASSLERVETQYF | NA | 13 | TRBJ2-5 | NA | TRBV7-3
TGTGCCAGCAGTTTCTGGGGGGCCGAGGTGAACACTGAAGCTTTCTTT | CASSFWGAEVNTEAFF | few | 16 | TRBJ1-1 | NA | TRBV12-3/TRBV12-4
TGTGCCAGCAGTTTGACAGGTTTCGGTGAGCAGTTCTTC | CASSLTGFGEQFF | few | 13 | TRBJ2-1 | NA | TRBV6-5
TGTGCCAGCAGTTACCCCTCAGTCCTAGCGGAGTACTTCTACGAGCAGTACTTC | CASSYPSVLAEYFYEQYF | NA | 18 | TRBJ2-7 | TRBD2 | TRBV6-2/TRBV6-3
TGTGCCAGCAGCCCGCCTACTAGCGTAAGCACAGATACGCAGTATTTT | CASSPPTSVSTDTQYF | NA | 16 | TRBJ2-3 | TRBD2 | TRBV11-2
TGTGCCAGCAGCTTATACTGGACGGTAATGAACACTGAAGCTTTCTTT | CASSLYWTVMNTEAFF | few | 16 | TRBJ1-1 | NA | TRBV11-2
TGTGCCACCAGCAGAGATCAAAGAAACTTCCAAGAGACCCAGTACTTC | CATSRDQRNFQETQYF | few | 16 | TRBJ2-5 | NA | TRBV15
TGCAGTGCTAGACGGACAGGAGCTTACGAGCAGTACTTC | CSARRTGAYEQYF | many | 13 | TRBJ2-7 | TRBD1 | TRBV20-1
TGTGCCAGCAGTTCTAGGTCGAAAGCCCAGCATTTT | CASSSRSKAQHF | NA | 12 | TRBJ1-5 | NA | TRBV27
TGTGCCAGTCAAGGCGCGCTGAGAAAGTTCTTC | CASQGALRKFF | NA | 11 | TRBJ2-1 | NA | TRBV6-2/TRBV6-3
TGCGCCAGCAGTGGGCCTAGCGGGAGGGGAAATACGCAGTATTTT | CASSGPSGRGNTQYF | few | 15 | TRBJ2-3 | TRBD2 | TRBV10-1
TGTGCCAGCAGCTTAGTGGACACCGGGGAGCTGTTTTTT | CASSLVDTGELFF | many | 13 | TRBJ2-2 | NA | TRBV7-9
TGCGCCAGCAGCCCCGCCTCCGGGAGTCACAATGAGCAGTTCTTC | CASSPASGSHNEQFF | few | 15 | TRBJ2-1 | NA | TRBV5-1
TGTGCCAGCAGTTGGACAGGGGTTCATCAGCCCCAGCATTTT | CASSWTGVHQPQHF | many | 14 | TRBJ1-5 | TRBD1 | TRBV27
TGTGCCAGCAGTTCCCTCCGACAAAAACTAGTTCGGGGGCAGTATTTT | CASSSLRQKLVRGQYF | many | 16 | TRBJ2-3 | NA | TRBV6-6
TGCAGTGCTAGAGCCCCGACAGGGGGCTACGAGCAGTACTTC | CSARAPTGGYEQYF | NA | 14 | TRBJ2-7 | TRBD1 | TRBV20-1
TGCGCCAGCAGCCCTCGGACAGGGGCTGACGAGCAGTACTTC | CASSPRTGADEQYF | few | 14 | TRBJ2-7 | TRBD1 | TRBV5-1
TGTGCCAGCAGTGAAGCCAGGGACAGGCGTAATCAGCCCCAGCATTTT | CASSEARDRRNQPQHF | NA | 16 | TRBJ1-5 | TRBD1 | TRBV6-1
TGTGCCAGCAGTTACGGGCTAGCGGGGGGCGCAGATACGCAGTATTTT | CASSYGLAGGADTQYF | few | 16 | TRBJ2-3 | TRBD2 | TRBV6-5
TGCGCCAGCAGCCAAGATATCGGGACTCCCTCGAACGAGCAGTACTTC | CASSQDIGTPSNEQYF | few | 16 | TRBJ2-7 | NA | TRBV4-3
TGTGCCATCAGACCGGGACAGGGGTATGGCTACACCTTC | CAIRPGQGYGYTF | NA | 13 | TRBJ1-2 | TRBD1 | TRBV10-3
TGCGCCAGCAGCTTGGCCAAAGGGCAAAGCGAGCAGTACTTC | CASSLAKGQSEQYF | NA | 14 | TRBJ2-7 | NA | TRBV5-1
TGCGCCAGCAGCCGGGACGGAAATAATTCACCCCTCCACTTT | CASSRDGNNSPLHF | many | 14 | TRBJ1-6 | NA | TRBV5-1
TGTGCCAGCAGTTACTCCGAACAGCCCCAGCATTTT | CASSYSEQPQHF | NA | 12 | TRBJ1-5 | NA | TRBV6-6
TGTGCCAGCAGCCTACTAAGCGGGGGGTTCACAGATACGCAGTATTTT | CASSLLSGGFTDTQYF | NA | 16 | TRBJ2-3 | TRBD2 | TRBV12-3/TRBV12-4
TGCGCCAGCAGCCAAGTGTCAGGGGACGACGGCTACACCTTC | CASSQVSGDDGYTF | few | 14 | TRBJ1-2 | NA | TRBV4-1
TGCAGCGTGGTGACAGGGTTATCCTACAATGAGCAGTTCTTC | CSVVTGLSYNEQFF | NA | 14 | TRBJ2-1 | TRBD1 | TRBV29-1
TGCAGCGTTGAGAGGGGGGGGCTCCGCGCAGAGACCCAGTACTTC | CSVERGGLRAETQYF | many | 15 | TRBJ2-5 | NA | TRBV29-1
TGTGCCAGCAGTGTAGGACAGGTTAATGAAAAACTGTTTTTT | CASSVGQVNEKLFF | NA | 14 | TRBJ1-4 | TRBD1 | TRBV2
TGTGCCAGCAGCTCAACTAGCGGGGGGGTTTCAGATACGCAGTATTTT | CASSSTSGGVSDTQYF | NA | 16 | TRBJ2-3 | TRBD2 | TRBV7-2
TGCGCCAGCAGCTTGTTTTCCACTGGGGCCAACGTCCTGACTTTC | CASSLFSTGANVLTF | many | 15 | TRBJ2-6 | NA | TRBV5-1
TGTGCCACCAGCAGAACACCCGGGCGGGAGTACTCCTACGAGCAGTACTTC | CATSRTPGREYSYEQYF | few | 17 | TRBJ2-7 | TRBD2 | TRBV15
TGTGCCAGCAGCCTTAATGAAAAACTGTTTTTT | CASSLNEKLFF | NA | 11 | TRBJ1-4 | NA | TRBV12-3/TRBV12-4
TGTGCCAGCAGTGACCAGGGGGAAGGGGCCAACGTCCTGACTTTC | CASSDQGEGANVLTF | many | 15 | TRBJ2-6 | TRBD1 | TRBV6-4
TGTGCCAGCAGCCCAAATGGACAGTACGAGCAGTACTTC | CASSPNGQYEQYF | NA | 13 | TRBJ2-7 | NA | TRBV28
TGTGCCAGCAGGGTTCGTAGGGGTCTCAACTATGGCTACACCTTC | CASRVRRGLNYGYTF | NA | 15 | TRBJ1-2 | NA | TRBV12-3/TRBV12-4